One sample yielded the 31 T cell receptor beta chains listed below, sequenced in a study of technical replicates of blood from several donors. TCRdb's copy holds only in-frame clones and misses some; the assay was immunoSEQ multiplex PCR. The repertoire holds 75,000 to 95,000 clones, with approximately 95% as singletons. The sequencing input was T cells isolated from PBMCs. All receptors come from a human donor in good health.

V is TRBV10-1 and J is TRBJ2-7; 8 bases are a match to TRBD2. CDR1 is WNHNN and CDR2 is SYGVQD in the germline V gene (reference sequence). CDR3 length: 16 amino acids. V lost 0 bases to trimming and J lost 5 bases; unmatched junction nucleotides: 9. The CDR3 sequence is CASSESALAGSNEQYF. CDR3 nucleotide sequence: TGCGCCAGCAGTGAGTCGGCGCTAGCGGGTTCCAACGAGCAGTACTTC.

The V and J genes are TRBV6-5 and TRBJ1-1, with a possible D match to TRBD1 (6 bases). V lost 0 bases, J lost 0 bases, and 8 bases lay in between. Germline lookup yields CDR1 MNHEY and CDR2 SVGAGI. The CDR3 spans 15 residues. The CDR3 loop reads CASSYSNRVNTEAFF. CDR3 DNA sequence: TGTGCCAGCAGTTACTCAAACAGGGTGAACACTGAAGCTTTCTTT.

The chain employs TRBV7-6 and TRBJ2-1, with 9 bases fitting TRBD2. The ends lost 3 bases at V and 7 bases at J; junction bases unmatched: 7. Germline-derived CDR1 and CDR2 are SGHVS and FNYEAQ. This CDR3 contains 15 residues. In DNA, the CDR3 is TGTGCCAGCAGCTTTTTAGCGGGGGAGGGGAATGAGCAGTTCTTC. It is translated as CASSFLAGEGNEQFF.

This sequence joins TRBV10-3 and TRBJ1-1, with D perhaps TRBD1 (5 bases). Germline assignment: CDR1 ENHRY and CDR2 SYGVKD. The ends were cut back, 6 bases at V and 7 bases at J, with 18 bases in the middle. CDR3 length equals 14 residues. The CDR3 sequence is CAISASETEREAFF. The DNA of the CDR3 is TGTGCCATCAGCGCCTCGGAGACAGAACGTGAAGCTTTCTTT.

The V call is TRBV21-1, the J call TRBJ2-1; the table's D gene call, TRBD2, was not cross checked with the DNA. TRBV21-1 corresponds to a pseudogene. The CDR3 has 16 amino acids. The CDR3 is CASSKGLAGLLGEQFF. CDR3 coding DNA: TGTGCCAGCAGCAAAGGGCTAGCGGGGTTGCTTGGTGAGCAGTTCTTC.

Here the CDR3 reads CASSVTLGDSHGYTF. The CDR3 DNA sequence: TGTGCCAGCAGCGTTACACTTGGGGACAGCCATGGCTACACCTTC. This sequence joins TRBV9 and TRBJ1-2; 7 positions agree with TRBD1. Germline loops: CDR1 SGDLS, CDR2 YYNGEE. This CDR3 contains 15 residues. Trimming took 2 bases from V and 6 from J; bases not matched to a gene: 10.

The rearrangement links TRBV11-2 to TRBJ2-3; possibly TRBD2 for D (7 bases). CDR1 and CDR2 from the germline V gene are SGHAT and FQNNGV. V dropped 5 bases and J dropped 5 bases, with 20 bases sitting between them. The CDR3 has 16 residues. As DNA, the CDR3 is TGTGCCAGCAGCCCCTGGGGGGGCCAATTATTAGATACGCAGTATTTT. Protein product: CASSPWGGQLLDTQYF.

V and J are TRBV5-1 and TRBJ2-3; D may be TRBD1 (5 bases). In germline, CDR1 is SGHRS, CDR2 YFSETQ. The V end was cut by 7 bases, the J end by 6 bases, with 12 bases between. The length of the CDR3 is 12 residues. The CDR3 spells CASQGQGDTQYF. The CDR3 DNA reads TGCGCCAGCCAGGGTCAAGGGGATACGCAGTATTTT.

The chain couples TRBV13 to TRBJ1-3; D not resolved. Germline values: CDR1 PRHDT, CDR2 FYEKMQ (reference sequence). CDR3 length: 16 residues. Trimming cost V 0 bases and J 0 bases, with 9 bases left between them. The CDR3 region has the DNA TGTGCCAGCAGCTTAGGTTCCGCCAGCTCTGGAAACACCATATATTTT. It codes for CASSLGSASSGNTIYF.

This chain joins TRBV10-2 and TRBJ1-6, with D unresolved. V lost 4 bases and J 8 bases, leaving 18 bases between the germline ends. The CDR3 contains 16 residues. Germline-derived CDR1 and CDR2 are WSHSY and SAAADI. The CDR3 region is CASSVRFDSEYSPLHF. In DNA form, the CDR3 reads TGCGCCAGCAGTGTCAGGTTCGATTCCGAGTATTCACCCCTCCACTTT.

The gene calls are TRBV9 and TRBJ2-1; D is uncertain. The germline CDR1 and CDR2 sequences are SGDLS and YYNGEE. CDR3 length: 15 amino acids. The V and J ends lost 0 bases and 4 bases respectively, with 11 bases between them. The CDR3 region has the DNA TGTGCCAGCAGCGTAGGCGGTAGAAGTTACAATGAGCAGTTCTTC. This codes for CASSVGGRSYNEQFF.

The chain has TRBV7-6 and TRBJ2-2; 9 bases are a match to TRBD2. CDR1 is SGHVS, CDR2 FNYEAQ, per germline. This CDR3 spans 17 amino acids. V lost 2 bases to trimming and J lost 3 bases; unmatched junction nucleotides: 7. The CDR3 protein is CASSLTLAGVDTGELFF. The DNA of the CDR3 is TGTGCCAGCAGCTTAACCTTAGCGGGGGTAGACACCGGGGAGCTGTTTTTT.

CDR3 sequence reads: CASSTGEGAIGSYEQYF. CDR3 nucleotide sequence: TGTGCCAGCAGCACCGGAGAGGGGGCAATAGGATCCTACGAGCAGTACTTC. The chain couples TRBV7-6 to TRBJ2-7; 7 bases are shared with TRBD1. Losses at the gene ends were 5 bases for V and 1 base for J; bases not matched to a gene: 14. Looked up from germline, CDR1 is SGHVS and CDR2 is FNYEAQ. There are 17 residues in the CDR3.

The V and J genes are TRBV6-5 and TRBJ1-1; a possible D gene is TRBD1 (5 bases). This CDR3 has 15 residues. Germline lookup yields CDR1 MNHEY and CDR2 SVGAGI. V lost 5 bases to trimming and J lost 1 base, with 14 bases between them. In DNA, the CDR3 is TGTGCCAGCAGTCCGTTACGCGGGACGAACACTGAAGCTTTCTTT. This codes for CASSPLRGTNTEAFF.

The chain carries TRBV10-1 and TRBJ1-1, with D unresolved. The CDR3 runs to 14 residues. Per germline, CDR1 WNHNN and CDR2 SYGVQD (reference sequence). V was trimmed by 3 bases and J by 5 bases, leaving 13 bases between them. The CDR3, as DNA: TGCGCCAGCAGTGACCTTCCAAAGAGTACTGAAGCTTTCTTT. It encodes CASSDLPKSTEAFF.

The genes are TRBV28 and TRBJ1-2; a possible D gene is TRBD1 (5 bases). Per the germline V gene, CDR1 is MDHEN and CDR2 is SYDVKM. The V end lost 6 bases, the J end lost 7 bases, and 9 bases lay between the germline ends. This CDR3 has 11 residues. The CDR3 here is CASSRARGYTF. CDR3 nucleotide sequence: TGTGCCAGCAGCAGGGCCCGTGGCTACACCTTC.

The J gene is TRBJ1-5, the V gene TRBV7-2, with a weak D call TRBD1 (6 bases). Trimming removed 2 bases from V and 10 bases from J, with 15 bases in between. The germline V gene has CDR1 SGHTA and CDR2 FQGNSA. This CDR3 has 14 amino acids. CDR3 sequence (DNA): TGTGCCAGCAGCTTAAAGATAGGGGGTTCCCCCCAGCATTTT. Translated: CASSLKIGGSPQHF.

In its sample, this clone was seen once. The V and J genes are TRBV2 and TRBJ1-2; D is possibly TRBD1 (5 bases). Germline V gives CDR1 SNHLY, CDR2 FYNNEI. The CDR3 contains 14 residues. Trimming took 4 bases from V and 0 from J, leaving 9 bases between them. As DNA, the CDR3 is TGTGCCAGCAGTGTACACAGGACTAACTATGGCTACACCTTC. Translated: CASSVHRTNYGYTF.

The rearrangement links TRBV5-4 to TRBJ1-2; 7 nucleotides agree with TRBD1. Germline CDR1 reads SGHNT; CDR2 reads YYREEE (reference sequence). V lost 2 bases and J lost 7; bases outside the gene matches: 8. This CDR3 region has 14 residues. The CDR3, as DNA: TGTGCCAGCAGCTTTACCAGGGGGGAAGGTGGCTACACCTTC. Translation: CASSFTRGEGGYTF.

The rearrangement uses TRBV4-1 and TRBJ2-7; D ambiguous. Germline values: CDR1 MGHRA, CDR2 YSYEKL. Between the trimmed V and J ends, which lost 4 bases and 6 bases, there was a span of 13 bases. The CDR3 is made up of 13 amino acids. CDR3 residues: CASSRFYVREQYF. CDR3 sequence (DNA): TGCGCCAGCAGCCGTTTCTATGTGCGCGAGCAGTACTTC.

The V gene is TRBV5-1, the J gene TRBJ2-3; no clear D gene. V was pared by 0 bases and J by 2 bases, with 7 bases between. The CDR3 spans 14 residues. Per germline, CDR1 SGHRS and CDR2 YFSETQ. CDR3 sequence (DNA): TGCGCCAGCAGCTTGGTGGGCCCCACAGATACGCAGTATTTT. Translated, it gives CASSLVGPTDTQYF.

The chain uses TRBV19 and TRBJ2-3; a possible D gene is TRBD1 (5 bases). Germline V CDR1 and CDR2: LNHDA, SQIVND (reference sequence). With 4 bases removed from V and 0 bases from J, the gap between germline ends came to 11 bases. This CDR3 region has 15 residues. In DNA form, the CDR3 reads TGTGCCAGTAGTACCAGACAGCGCAGCACAGATACGCAGTATTTT. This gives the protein CASSTRQRSTDTQYF. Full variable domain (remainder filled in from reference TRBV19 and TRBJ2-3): DGGITQSPKYLFRKEGQNVTLSCEQNLNHDAMYWYRQDPGQGLRLIYYSQIVNDFQKGDIAEGYSVSREKKESFPLTVTSAQKNPTAFYLCASSTRQRSTDTQYFGPGTRLTVL.

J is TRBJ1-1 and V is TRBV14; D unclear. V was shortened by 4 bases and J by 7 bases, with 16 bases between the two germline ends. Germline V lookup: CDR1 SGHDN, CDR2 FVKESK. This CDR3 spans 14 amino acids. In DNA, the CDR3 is TGTGCCAGCAGCCTACTACCAGCCCAGCGTGAAGCTTTCTTT. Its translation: CASSLLPAQREAFF.

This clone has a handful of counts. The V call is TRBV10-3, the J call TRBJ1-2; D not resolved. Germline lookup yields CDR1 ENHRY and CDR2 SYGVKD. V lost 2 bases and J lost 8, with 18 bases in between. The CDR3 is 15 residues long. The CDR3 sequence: CAISERTHGVDGYTF. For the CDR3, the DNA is TGTGCCATCAGTGAGCGGACCCACGGGGTGGACGGCTACACCTTC.

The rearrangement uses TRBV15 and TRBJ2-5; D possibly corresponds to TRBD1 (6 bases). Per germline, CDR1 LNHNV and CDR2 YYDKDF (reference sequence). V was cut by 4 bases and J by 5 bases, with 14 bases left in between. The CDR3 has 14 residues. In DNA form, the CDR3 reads TGTGCCACCAGCACGAGACAGGTTCTGGAGACCCAGTACTTC. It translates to CATSTRQVLETQYF.

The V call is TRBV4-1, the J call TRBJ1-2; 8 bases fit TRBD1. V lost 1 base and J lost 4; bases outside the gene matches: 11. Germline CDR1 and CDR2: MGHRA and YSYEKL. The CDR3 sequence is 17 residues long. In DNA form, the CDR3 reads TGCGCCAGCAGCCAAGGAATGGCCAGGGGGCTGAGCTATGGCTACACCTTC. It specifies CASSQGMARGLSYGYTF.

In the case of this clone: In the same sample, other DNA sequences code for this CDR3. CDR3 bases: TGCGCCAGCAGCTTGGGGCAGGGTCGGGACTATGGCTACACCTTC. It yields the protein CASSLGQGRDYGYTF. The rearrangement links TRBV5-1 to TRBJ1-2; TRBD1 is a possible D gene (5 bases). The CDR3 is 15 residues long. The germline V gene encodes CDR1 SGHRS and CDR2 YFSETQ. V lost 0 bases and J 3 bases, leaving 12 bases between the germline ends.

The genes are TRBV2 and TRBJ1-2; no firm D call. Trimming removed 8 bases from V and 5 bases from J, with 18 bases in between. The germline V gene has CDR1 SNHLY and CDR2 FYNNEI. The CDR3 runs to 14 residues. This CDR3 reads CASDSAFLVYGYTF. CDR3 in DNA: TGTGCCAGCGATAGTGCTTTCTTAGTATATGGCTACACCTTC.

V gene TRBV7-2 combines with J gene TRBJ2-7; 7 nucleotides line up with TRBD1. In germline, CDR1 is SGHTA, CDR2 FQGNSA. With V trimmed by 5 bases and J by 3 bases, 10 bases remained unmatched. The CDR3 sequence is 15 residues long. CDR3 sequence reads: CASSLDTQGVYEQYF. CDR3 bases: TGTGCCAGCAGCCTAGACACGCAGGGGGTCTACGAGCAGTACTTC.

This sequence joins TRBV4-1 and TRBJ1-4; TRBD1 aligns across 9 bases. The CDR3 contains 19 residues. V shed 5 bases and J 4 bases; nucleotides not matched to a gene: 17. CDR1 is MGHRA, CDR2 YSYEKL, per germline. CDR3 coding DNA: TGCGCCAGCAGCGCCCAACCCGGTGATCGGGACAGGGTTAATGAAAAACTGTTTTTT. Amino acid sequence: CASSAQPGDRDRVNEKLFF.

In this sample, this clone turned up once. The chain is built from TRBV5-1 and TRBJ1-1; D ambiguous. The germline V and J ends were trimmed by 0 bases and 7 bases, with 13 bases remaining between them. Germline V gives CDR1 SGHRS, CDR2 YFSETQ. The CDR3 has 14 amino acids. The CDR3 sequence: CASSLAYGGNEAFF. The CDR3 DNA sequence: TGCGCCAGCAGCTTGGCGTACGGCGGGAATGAAGCTTTCTTT.